This is a list of T cell receptor beta chains from one sample in a study of T-cell reconstitution after alpha-beta-depleted transplantation in children. TCRdb processed the PCR reads anew with MiXCR; each CDR3 protein has one entry. This table has 150,000 to 200,000 distinct CDR3 sequences, more than 12% appearing once. Sequencing was performed on PBMCs from the stem cell graft donor, taken from the stem cell graft. The receptors derive from a human donor who donated a stem cell graft to a child with acute lymphoblastic leukemia. Each CDR3 is given with its conserved first and last residue. Clone size, where shown, is once, few, many, or a class for clones that have expanded.

>TRBJ2-7|TRBV27|NA
CASSFGAGPYEQYF
>TRBJ1-1|TRBV11-2|NA
CASSFPRGGTITEAFF
>TRBJ2-7|TRBV10-3|many
CAISEPSAYEQYF
>TRBJ2-7|TRBV5-1|NA
CASSADRAYEQYF
>TRBJ1-4|TRBV20-1|few
CSAGPGGTGVEKLFF
>TRBJ2-1|TRBV7-9|NA
CASSLEGTSIGDEQFF
>TRBJ1-2|TRBV5-6|many
CASSLGPTYGYTF
>TRBJ2-1|TRBV28|many
CASMGLVPGSYNEQFF
>TRBJ2-7|TRBV20-1|NA
CSARLPAGNYEQYF
>TRBJ2-7|TRBV12-3/TRBV12-4|many
CASSPIAGGPGEQYF
>TRBJ2-3|TRBV27|few
CASSWTQREIADTQYF
>TRBJ1-5|TRBV12-3/TRBV12-4|many
CASSLNQPQHF
>TRBJ2-1|TRBV11-2|many
CASSLIVSGYNEQFF
>TRBJ1-1|TRBV4-1|many
CASSQGGTGSLSTEAFF
>TRBJ1-1|TRBV28|many
CASSLWDSWGAAEAFF
>TRBJ2-3|TRBV28|many
CAARARVPVTDTQYF
>TRBJ1-6|TRBV5-1|many
CASSGTGTGDSPLHF
>TRBJ2-6|TRBV11-1|NA
CASSLGQYPSGANVLTF
>TRBJ1-2|TRBV6-1|NA
CASGPTGLLGYGYTF
>TRBJ1-1|TRBV7-9|many
CASSLAPAGGNTEAFF
>TRBJ2-5|TRBV20-1|many
CSAGSSGGQETQYF
>TRBJ2-2|TRBV5-1|many
CASSLQGAGTGELFF